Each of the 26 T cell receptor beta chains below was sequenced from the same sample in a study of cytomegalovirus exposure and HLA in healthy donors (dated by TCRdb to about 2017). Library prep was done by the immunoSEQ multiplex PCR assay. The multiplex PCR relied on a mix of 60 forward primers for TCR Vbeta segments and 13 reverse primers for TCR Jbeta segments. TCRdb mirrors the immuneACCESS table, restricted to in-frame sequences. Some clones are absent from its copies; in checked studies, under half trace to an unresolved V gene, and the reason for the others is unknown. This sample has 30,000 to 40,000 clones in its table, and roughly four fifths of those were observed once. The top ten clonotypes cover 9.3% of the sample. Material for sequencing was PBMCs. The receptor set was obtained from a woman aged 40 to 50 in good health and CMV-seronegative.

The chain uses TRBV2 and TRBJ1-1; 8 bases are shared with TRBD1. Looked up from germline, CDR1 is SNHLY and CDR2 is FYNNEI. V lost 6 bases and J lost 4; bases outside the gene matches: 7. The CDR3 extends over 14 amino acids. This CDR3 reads CASSTYTGGTEAFF. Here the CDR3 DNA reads TGTGCCAGCAGCACGTATACAGGGGGCACTGAAGCTTTCTTT.

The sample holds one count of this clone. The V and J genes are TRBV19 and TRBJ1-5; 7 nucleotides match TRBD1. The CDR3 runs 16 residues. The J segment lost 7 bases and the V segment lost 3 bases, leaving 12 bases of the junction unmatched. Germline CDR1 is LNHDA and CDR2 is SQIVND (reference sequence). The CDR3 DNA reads TGTGCCAGTAGTATGGACCAGGGGGTTTTAGAACAGCCCCAGCATTTT. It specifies CASSMDQGVLEQPQHF.

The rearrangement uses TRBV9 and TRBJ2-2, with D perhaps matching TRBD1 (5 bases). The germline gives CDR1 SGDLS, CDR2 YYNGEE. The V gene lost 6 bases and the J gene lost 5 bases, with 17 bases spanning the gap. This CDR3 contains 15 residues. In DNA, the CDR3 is TGTGCCAGCAACGGTCATGGGCAGGGTACCGGGGAGCTGTTTTTT. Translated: CASNGHGQGTGELFF.

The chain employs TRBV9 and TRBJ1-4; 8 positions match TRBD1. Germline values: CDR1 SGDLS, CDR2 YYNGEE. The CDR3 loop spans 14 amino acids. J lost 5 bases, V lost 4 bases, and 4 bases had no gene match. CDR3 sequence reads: CASSTTGGNEKLFF. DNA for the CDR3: TGTGCCAGCAGCACAACAGGGGGGAATGAAAAACTGTTTTTT.

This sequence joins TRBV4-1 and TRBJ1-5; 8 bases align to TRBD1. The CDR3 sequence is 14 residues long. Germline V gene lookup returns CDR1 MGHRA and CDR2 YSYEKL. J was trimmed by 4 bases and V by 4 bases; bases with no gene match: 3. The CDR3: CASSPTGGNQPQHF. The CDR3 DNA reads TGCGCCAGCAGCCCTACAGGGGGGAATCAGCCCCAGCATTTT.

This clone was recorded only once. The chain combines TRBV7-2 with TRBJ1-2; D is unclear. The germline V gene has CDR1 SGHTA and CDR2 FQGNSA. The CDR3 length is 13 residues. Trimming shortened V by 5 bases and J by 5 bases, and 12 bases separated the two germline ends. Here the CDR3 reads CASSLWEEYGYTF. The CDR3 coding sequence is TGTGCCAGCAGCCTGTGGGAGGAGTATGGCTACACCTTC.

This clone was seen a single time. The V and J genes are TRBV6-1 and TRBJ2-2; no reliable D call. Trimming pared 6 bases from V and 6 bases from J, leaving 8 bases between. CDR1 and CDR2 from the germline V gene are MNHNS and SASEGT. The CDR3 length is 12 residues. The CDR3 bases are TGTGCCAGCAGACTAAGCGCCGGGGAGCTGTTTTTT. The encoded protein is CASRLSAGELFF.

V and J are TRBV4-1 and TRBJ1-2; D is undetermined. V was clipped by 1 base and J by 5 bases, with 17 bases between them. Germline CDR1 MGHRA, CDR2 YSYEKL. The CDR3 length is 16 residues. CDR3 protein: CASSQVATETRYGYTF. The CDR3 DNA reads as TGCGCCAGCAGCCAAGTCGCCACAGAGACTAGATATGGCTACACCTTC.

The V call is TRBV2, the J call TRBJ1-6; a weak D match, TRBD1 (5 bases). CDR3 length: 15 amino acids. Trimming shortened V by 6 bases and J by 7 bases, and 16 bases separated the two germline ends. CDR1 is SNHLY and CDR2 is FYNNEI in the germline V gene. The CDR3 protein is CASSVIAGSNSPLHF. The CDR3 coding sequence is TGTGCCAGCAGCGTTATCGCAGGGTCGAATTCACCCCTCCACTTT.

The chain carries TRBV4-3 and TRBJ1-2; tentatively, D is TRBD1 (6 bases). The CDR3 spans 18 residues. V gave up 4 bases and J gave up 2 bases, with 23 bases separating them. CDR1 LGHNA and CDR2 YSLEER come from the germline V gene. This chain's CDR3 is CASSPHGGNRDRNYGYTF. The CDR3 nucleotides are TGCGCCAGCAGCCCCCATGGGGGTAACAGGGATAGAAACTATGGCTACACCTTC.

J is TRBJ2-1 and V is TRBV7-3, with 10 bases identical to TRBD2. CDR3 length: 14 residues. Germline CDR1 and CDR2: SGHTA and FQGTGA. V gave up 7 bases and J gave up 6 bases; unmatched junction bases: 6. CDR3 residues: CASTPAGGVNEQFF. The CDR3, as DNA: TGTGCCAGCACCCCAGCGGGGGGGGTCAATGAGCAGTTCTTC.

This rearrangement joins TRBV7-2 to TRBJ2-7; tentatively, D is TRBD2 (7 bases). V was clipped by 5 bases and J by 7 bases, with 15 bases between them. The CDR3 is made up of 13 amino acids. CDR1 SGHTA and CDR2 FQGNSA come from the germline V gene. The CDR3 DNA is TGTGCCAGCAGCCCTCAGGGAGGGGGGGAGCAGTACGTC. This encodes CASSPQGGGEQYV.

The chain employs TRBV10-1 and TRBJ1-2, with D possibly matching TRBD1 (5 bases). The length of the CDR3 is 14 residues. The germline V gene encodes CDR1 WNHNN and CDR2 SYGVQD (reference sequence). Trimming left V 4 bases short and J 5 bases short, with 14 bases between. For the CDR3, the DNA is TGCGCCAGCAGTGGAGTGGGGCAGGAGTATGGCTACACCTTC. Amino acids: CASSGVGQEYGYTF.

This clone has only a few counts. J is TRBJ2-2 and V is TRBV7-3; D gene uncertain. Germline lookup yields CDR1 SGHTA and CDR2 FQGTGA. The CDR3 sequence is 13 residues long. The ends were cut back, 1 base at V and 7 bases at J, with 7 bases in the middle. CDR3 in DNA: TGTGCCAGCAGCTTAATCAGTTACGGGGAGCTGTTTTTT. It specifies CASSLISYGELFF.

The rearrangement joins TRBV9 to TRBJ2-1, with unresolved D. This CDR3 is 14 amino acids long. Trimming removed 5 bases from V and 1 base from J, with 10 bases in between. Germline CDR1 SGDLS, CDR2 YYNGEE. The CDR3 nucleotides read TGTGCCAGCAGTCCTACCCTTTCCTACAATGAGCAGTTCTTC. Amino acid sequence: CASSPTLSYNEQFF.

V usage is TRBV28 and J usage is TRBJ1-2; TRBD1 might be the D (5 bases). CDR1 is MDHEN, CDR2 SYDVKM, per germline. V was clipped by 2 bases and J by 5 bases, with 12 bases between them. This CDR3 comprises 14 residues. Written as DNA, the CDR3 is TGTGCCAGCAGTTTAGGGACTTTGAGGTATGGCTACACCTTC. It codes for CASSLGTLRYGYTF.

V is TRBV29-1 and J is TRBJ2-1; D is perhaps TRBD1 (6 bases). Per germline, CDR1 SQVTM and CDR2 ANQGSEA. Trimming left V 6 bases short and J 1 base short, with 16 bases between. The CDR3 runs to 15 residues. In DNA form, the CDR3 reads TGCAGCGTCCTGGGGCGAGGGGGATCCTACAATGAGCAGTTCTTC. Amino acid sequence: CSVLGRGGSYNEQFF.

CDR3 protein: CASSRSVGSNQPQHF. In DNA, the CDR3 is TGTGCCAGCAGTCGGTCTGTGGGCAGCAATCAGCCCCAGCATTTT. V gene TRBV6-5 combines with J gene TRBJ1-5; D call uncertain. Trimming cost V 5 bases and J 1 base, with 12 bases left between them. Germline V CDR1 and CDR2: MNHEY, SVGAGI. The CDR3 sequence is 15 residues long.

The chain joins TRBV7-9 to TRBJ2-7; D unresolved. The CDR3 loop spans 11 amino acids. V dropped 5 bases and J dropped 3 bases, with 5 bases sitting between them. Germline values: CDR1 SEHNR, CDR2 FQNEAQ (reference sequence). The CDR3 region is CASSTYYEQYF. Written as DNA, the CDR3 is TGTGCCAGCAGCACCTACTACGAGCAGTACTTC.

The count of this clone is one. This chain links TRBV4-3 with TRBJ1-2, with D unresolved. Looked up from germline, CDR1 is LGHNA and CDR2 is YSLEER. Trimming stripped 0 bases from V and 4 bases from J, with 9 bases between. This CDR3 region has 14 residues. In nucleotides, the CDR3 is TGCGCCAGCAGCCAAGAGTATGAGGGCTATGGCTACACCTTC. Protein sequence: CASSQEYEGYGYTF.

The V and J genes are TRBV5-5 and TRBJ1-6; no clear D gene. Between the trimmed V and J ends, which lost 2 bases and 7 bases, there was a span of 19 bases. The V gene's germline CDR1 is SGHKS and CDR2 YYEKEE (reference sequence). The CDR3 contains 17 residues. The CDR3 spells CASSLVGEITGNSPLHF. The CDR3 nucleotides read TGTGCCAGCAGCTTAGTTGGGGAAATAACGGGGAATTCACCCCTCCACTTT.

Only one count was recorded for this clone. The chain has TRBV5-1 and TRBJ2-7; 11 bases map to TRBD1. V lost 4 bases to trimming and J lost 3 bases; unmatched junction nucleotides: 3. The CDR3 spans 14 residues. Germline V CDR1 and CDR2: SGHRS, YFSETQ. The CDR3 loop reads CASSTGTGGYEQYF. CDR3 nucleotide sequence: TGCGCCAGCAGCACCGGGACAGGGGGCTACGAGCAGTACTTC.

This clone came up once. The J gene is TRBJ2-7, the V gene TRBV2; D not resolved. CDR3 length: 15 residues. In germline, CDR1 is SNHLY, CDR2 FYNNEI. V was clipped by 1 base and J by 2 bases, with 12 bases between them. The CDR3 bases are TGTGCCAGCAGTGAAGGGCAGATTGATGCCTACGAGCAGTACTTC. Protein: CASSEGQIDAYEQYF.

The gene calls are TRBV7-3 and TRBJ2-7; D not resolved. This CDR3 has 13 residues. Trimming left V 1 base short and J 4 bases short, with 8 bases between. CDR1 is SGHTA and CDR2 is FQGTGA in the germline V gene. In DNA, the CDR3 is TGTGCCAGCAGCTTAAATCCGGGTTACGAGCAGTACTTC. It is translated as CASSLNPGYEQYF.

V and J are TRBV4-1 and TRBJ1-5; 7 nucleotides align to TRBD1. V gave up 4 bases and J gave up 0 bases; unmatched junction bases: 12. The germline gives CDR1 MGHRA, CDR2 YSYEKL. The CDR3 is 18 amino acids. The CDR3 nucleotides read TGCGCCAGCAGCCCTTTACTACAGGGGCCAAATAGCAATCAGCCCCAGCATTTT. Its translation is CASSPLLQGPNSNQPQHF.

The chain's CDR3 is CASSLVFELSGGADTQYF. DNA for the CDR3: TGTGCCAGCAGTTTAGTCTTCGAGCTTAGCGGGGGGGCGGATACGCAGTATTTT. The chain links TRBV27 to TRBJ2-3, with TRBD2 matching over 11 bases. Germline V gene data show CDR1 as MNHEY and CDR2 as SMNVEV (reference sequence). The CDR3 is 18 amino acids. V trimming: 2 bases; J trimming: 6 bases; junction bases outside the gene matches: 13.